Each of the 21 T cell receptor beta chains below was sequenced from the same sample in a study of cytomegalovirus exposure and HLA in healthy donors. PCR used 60 Vbeta primers and 13 Jbeta primers. Profiling relied on immunoSEQ multiplex PCR, and the TCRdb table lists in-frame clones only, not all of them. The sample comprises around 180,000 clones, 80% of which are singletons, and approximately 6.8% rests with the top ten. Specimen: PBMCs. The receptors stem from a man under 40 in good health and CMV-seropositive.

The chain has TRBV7-8 and TRBJ1-4; 8 bases map to TRBD1. CDR1 is SGHVS, CDR2 FQNEAQ, per germline. The CDR3 length is 14 residues. V shed 1 base, J shed 7 bases, and the junction held 2 bases outside the gene matches. The CDR3 loop reads CASSLGRGPEKLFF. CDR3 bases: TGTGCCAGCAGCTTAGGCAGGGGGCCTGAAAAACTGTTTTTT.

This sequence joins TRBV21-1 and TRBJ1-1; the DNA was not compared with TRBD1, the D call given in the table. TRBV21-1 is marked as a pseudogene. The CDR3 covers 13 residues. The CDR3 loop reads CASSRENRVEAFF. The CDR3 DNA is TGTGCCAGCAGCAGGGAAAACAGGGTTGAAGCTTTCTTT.

The rearrangement uses TRBV6-1 and TRBJ2-3; 9 positions agree with TRBD2. There are 15 residues in the CDR3. Germline loops: CDR1 MNHNS, CDR2 SASEGT. Losses at the gene ends were 8 bases for V and 2 bases for J; bases not matched to a gene: 8. CDR3 sequence: CASLLAGSPTDTQYF. In nucleotides, the CDR3 is TGTGCCAGCCTTCTAGCGGGGTCACCCACAGATACGCAGTATTTT.

This chain connects TRBV6-1 to TRBJ1-5; 7 bases match TRBD1. This CDR3 region has 17 residues. After removal of 2 bases from V and 0 bases from J, the junction contained 7 bases not matched to a gene. The germline CDR1 and CDR2 sequences are MNHNS and SASEGT. The CDR3 region is CASSETGAPHSNQPQHF. The CDR3 region has the DNA TGTGCCAGCAGTGAAACAGGGGCTCCCCATAGCAATCAGCCCCAGCATTTT.

The rearrangement links TRBV2 to TRBJ1-5, with 7 bases that match TRBD1. Trimming at V came to 6 bases and at J to 7 bases, leaving 9 bases not matched to a gene. Per germline, CDR1 SNHLY and CDR2 FYNNEI. This CDR3 contains 14 residues. In nucleotides, the CDR3 is TGTGCCAGCAGGCCCCACCAGGGGGAGCAGCCCCAGCATTTT. Its protein product is CASRPHQGEQPQHF.

The V call is TRBV7-9, the J call TRBJ1-2, with D perhaps matching TRBD1 (5 bases). V was trimmed by 5 bases and J by 4 bases, leaving 11 bases between them. This CDR3 spans 13 amino acids. In germline, CDR1 is SEHNR, CDR2 FQNEAQ (reference sequence). The CDR3 is CASSGASTYGYTF. For the CDR3, the DNA is TGTGCCAGCAGCGGGGCCAGCACCTATGGCTACACCTTC.

The V gene is TRBV4-1, the J gene TRBJ2-1, with D maybe TRBD1 (5 bases). Germline CDR1 reads MGHRA; CDR2 reads YSYEKL. There are 13 residues in the CDR3. The V end lost 1 base, the J end lost 6 bases, and 7 bases lay between the germline ends. This CDR3 reads CASSQGGVNEQFF. The CDR3 region has the DNA TGCGCCAGCAGCCAAGGGGGCGTCAATGAGCAGTTCTTC.

The CDR3 coding sequence is TGCAGCGTTGAGGGGGGAAGCGCTGAAGCTTTCTTT. This gives the protein CSVEGGSAEAFF. The chain is built from TRBV29-1 and TRBJ1-1; D is possibly TRBD1 (5 bases). The length of the CDR3 is 12 residues. Germline V CDR1 and CDR2: SQVTM, ANQGSEA. The V end lost 3 bases, the J end lost 6 bases, and 11 bases lay between the germline ends.

The chain recombines TRBV28 with TRBJ1-2; no definite D call. The CDR3 runs to 14 residues. Germline V gene data show CDR1 as MDHEN and CDR2 as SYDVKM. The germline V and J ends were trimmed by 5 bases and 0 bases, with 10 bases remaining between them. Here the CDR3 reads CASSEGVTNYGYTF. Here the CDR3 DNA reads TGTGCCAGCAGTGAGGGAGTCACTAACTATGGCTACACCTTC.

The J gene is TRBJ1-1, the V gene TRBV6-5; D call uncertain. CDR3 length: 11 amino acids. Trimming stripped 5 bases from V and 10 bases from J, with 11 bases between. From germline, CDR1 is MNHEY and CDR2 SVGAGI. The CDR3 region has the DNA TGTGCCAGCAGTCGTCCGGGAGCAGCTTTCTTT. It specifies CASSRPGAAFF.

Here the CDR3 DNA reads TGTGCCAGCAGCGTAGGAACTCCTCCGGTGGAGACCCAGTACTTC. This codes for CASSVGTPPVETQYF. The chain is built from TRBV9 and TRBJ2-5; D ambiguous. CDR1 is SGDLS, CDR2 YYNGEE, per germline. The CDR3 is 15 residues long. The V gene lost 0 bases and the J gene lost 5 bases, with 14 bases spanning the gap.

The chain has TRBV11-3 and TRBJ1-1; tentative D call: TRBD1 (6 bases). The CDR3 loop spans 15 amino acids. Germline values: CDR1 SGHNT, CDR2 YENEEA. The V gene lost 4 bases and the J gene lost 3 bases, with 15 bases spanning the gap. Here the CDR3 reads CASSYTGGADTEAFF. CDR3 DNA: TGTGCCAGCAGCTATACGGGGGGCGCGGACACTGAAGCTTTCTTT.

This chain joins TRBV4-1 and TRBJ2-1; the match to TRBD2 covers 12 bases. Germline values: CDR1 MGHRA, CDR2 YSYEKL. With V trimmed by 0 bases and J by 7 bases, 10 bases remained unmatched. The CDR3 totals 18 residues. In DNA form, the CDR3 reads TGCGCCAGCAGCCAAGACACCCCTAGCGGGAGGGCCTCGAATGAGCAGTTCTTC. Encoded protein: CASSQDTPSGRASNEQFF.

The rearrangement uses TRBV9 and TRBJ2-3, with TRBD1 as a possible D gene (7 bases). V was pared by 4 bases and J by 4 bases, with 34 bases between. The CDR3 extends over 21 amino acids. Looked up from germline, CDR1 is SGDLS and CDR2 is YYNGEE. The DNA of the CDR3 is TGTGCCAGCAGCACGCAGCCGGGGTCCGGGGACTTCACTACAGGGGCAGATACGCAGTATTTT. Translated: CASSTQPGSGDFTTGADTQYF. Filled out from reference TRBV9 and TRBJ2-3, the complete variable domain reads DSGVTQTPKHLITATGQRVTLRCSPRSGDLSVYWYQQSLDQGLQFLIQYYNGEERAKGNILERFSAQQFPDLHSELNLSSLELGDSALYFCASSTQPGSGDFTTGADTQYFGPGTRLTVL.

CDR3 sequence reads: CASSLGLAGDEQYF. The CDR3 DNA reads as TGTGCCAGCAGTTTGGGACTAGCGGGAGACGAGCAGTACTTC. This chain links TRBV6-5 with TRBJ2-7; the match to TRBD2 covers 14 bases. The CDR3 has 14 residues. V gave up 4 bases and J gave up 5 bases; unmatched junction bases: 1. CDR1 is MNHEY and CDR2 is SVGAGI in the germline V gene.

V is TRBV6-1 and J is TRBJ2-3; TRBD2 matches 9 bases. Looked up from germline, CDR1 is MNHNS and CDR2 is SASEGT. The CDR3 runs 18 residues. V dropped 2 bases and J dropped 2; count of bases not matched to a gene: 11. CDR3 sequence reads: CASSEKRELAGHTDTQYF. In DNA, the CDR3 is TGTGCCAGCAGTGAAAAAAGGGAACTAGCGGGCCACACAGATACGCAGTATTTT.

The chain uses TRBV15 and TRBJ1-1; possibly TRBD1 for D (6 bases). Germline CDR1 reads LNHNV; CDR2 reads YYDKDF (reference sequence). The CDR3 has 13 residues. Trimming shortened V by 3 bases and J by 10 bases, and 15 bases separated the two germline ends. This CDR3 reads CATSSINRERAFF. As DNA, the CDR3 is TGTGCCACCAGCAGCATAAACAGGGAGAGAGCTTTCTTT. The whole variable domain, remainder taken from reference TRBV15 and TRBJ1-1, is DAMVIQNPRYQVTQFGKPVTLSCSQTLNHNVMYWYQQKSSQAPKLLFHYYDKDFNNEADTPDNFQSRRPNTSFCFLDIRSPGLGDTAMYLCATSSINRERAFFGQGTRLTVV.

The V gene is TRBV4-1, the J gene TRBJ2-3, with a tentative D call TRBD2 (6 bases). This CDR3 is 17 amino acids long. In germline, CDR1 is MGHRA, CDR2 YSYEKL. The V end was cut by 0 bases, the J end by 1 base, with 14 bases between. The CDR3 loop reads CASSQDMPGVGTDTQYF. The CDR3 nucleotides are TGCGCCAGCAGCCAAGATATGCCGGGGGTGGGCACAGATACGCAGTATTTT.

The rearrangement uses TRBV6-5 and TRBJ2-3; D is possibly TRBD2 (5 bases). Trimming took off 5 bases at V and 6 bases at J, with 9 bases between the two ends. The CDR3 consists of 12 residues. Germline V gene sequence: CDR1 MNHEY, CDR2 SVGAGI. Here the CDR3 reads CASSRGDDTQYF. In DNA form, the CDR3 reads TGTGCCAGCAGTCGGGGTGACGATACGCAGTATTTT.

The sample holds a few counts of this clone. V and J are TRBV7-9 and TRBJ2-7; 14 nucleotides agree with TRBD2. This CDR3 contains 14 residues. V was clipped by 5 bases and J by 6 bases; unmatched bases: 3. The germline V gene encodes CDR1 SEHNR and CDR2 FQNEAQ (reference sequence). CDR3: CASSATSGRGEQYF. CDR3 in DNA: TGTGCCAGCAGCGCGACTAGCGGGAGGGGCGAGCAGTACTTC.

For this clone: At one end the junction does not follow the germline gene, possibly because of a read error. The chain recombines TRBV5-8 with TRBJ2-1; D gene uncertain. The CDR3 length is 11 residues. Per germline, CDR1 SGHTS and CDR2 YDEGEE. CDR3 protein: CASSLALPSLF. CDR3 sequence (DNA): TGTGCCAGCAGCTTGGCACTTCCCTCGCTCTTC.